This T cell receptor (beta chain) appears in the sequencing data of a study of CD8 T cells in Susac syndrome. Points from the study as a whole: The authors acknowledged that the study's TCR sequencing and HLA analysis involved relatively few individuals.

RNA was extracted with the RNeasy kit, and a quantity of roughly 0.5 to 1 ug was reverse transcribed using random hexamers. TCRdb passed the immunoSEQ multiplex PCR reads through MiXCR, listing each CDR3 protein once. The sample yields more than 70,000 distinct CDR3 sequences, roughly 91% seen once. Note on this clonotype: Its antigen is undetermined.

In germline, CDR1 is MNHEY, CDR2 SVGAGI. The length of the CDR3 is 13 residues. V dropped 5 bases and J dropped 6 bases, with 14 bases sitting between them. The specimen sequenced was CD8+ T cells from PBMCs. This rearrangement joins TRBV6-5 to TRBJ2-7, with D unresolved. The TCR sequence derives from a human donor with multiple sclerosis. CDR3 nucleotides: TGTGCCAGCAGTACCCGACCCACCGGCGAGCAGTACTTC. Residues: CASSTRPTGEQYF.